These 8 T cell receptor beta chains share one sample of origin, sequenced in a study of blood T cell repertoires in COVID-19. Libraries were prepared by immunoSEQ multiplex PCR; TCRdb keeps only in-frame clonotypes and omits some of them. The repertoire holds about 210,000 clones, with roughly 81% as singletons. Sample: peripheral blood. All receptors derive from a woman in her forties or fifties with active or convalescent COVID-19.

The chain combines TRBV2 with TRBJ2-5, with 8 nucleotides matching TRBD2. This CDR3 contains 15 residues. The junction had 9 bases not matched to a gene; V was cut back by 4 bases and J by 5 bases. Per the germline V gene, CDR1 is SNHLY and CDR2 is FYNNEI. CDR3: CASSVMGLVGETQYF. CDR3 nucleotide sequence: TGTGCCAGCAGTGTAATGGGACTAGTAGGGGAGACCCAGTACTTC.

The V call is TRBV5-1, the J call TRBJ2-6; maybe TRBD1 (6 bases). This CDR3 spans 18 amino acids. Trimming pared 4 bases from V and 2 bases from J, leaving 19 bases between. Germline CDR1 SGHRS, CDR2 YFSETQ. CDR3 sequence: CASSPTAQGRPGANVLTF. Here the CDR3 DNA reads TGCGCCAGCAGCCCGACAGCACAGGGCCGACCTGGGGCCAACGTCCTGACTTTC.

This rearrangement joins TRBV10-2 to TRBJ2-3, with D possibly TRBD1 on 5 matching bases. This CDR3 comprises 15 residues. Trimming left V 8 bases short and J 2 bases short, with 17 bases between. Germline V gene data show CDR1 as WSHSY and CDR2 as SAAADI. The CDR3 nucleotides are TGCGCCAGCCTCTCCAGGGTCCCTAACACAGATACGCAGTATTTT. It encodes CASLSRVPNTDTQYF.

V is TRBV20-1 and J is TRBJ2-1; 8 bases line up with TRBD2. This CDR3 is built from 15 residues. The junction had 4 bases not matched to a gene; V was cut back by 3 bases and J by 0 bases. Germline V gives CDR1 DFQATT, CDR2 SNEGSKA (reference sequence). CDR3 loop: CSASWAGGSYNEQFF. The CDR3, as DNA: TGCAGTGCTAGTTGGGCGGGAGGCTCCTACAATGAGCAGTTCTTC.

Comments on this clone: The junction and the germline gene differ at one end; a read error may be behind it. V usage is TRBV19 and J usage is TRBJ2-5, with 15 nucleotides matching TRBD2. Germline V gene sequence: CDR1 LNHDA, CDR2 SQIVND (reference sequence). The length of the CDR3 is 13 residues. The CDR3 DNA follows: TGTGCCAGTAGTACGGGGACTAGCGGGGGGCCGAACTTC. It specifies CASSTGTSGGPNF.

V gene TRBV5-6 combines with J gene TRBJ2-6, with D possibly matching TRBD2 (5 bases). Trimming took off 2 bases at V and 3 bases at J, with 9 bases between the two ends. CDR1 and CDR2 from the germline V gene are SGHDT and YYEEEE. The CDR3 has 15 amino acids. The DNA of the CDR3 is TGTGCCAGCAGCTTCGAGGGAATTGGGGCCAACGTCCTGACTTTC. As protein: CASSFEGIGANVLTF.

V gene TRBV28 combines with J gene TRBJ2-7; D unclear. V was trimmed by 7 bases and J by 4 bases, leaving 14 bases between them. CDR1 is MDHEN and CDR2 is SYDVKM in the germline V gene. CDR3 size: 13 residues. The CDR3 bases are TGTGCCAGCACCCCTGAGGTAGATTACGAGCAGTACTTC. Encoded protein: CASTPEVDYEQYF.

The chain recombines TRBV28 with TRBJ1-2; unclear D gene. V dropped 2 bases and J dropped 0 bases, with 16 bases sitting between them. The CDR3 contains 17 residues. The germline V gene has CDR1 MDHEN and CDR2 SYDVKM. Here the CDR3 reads CASSLPARGLSNYGYTF. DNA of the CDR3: TGTGCCAGCAGTTTACCTGCGCGAGGCCTATCTAACTATGGCTACACCTTC.